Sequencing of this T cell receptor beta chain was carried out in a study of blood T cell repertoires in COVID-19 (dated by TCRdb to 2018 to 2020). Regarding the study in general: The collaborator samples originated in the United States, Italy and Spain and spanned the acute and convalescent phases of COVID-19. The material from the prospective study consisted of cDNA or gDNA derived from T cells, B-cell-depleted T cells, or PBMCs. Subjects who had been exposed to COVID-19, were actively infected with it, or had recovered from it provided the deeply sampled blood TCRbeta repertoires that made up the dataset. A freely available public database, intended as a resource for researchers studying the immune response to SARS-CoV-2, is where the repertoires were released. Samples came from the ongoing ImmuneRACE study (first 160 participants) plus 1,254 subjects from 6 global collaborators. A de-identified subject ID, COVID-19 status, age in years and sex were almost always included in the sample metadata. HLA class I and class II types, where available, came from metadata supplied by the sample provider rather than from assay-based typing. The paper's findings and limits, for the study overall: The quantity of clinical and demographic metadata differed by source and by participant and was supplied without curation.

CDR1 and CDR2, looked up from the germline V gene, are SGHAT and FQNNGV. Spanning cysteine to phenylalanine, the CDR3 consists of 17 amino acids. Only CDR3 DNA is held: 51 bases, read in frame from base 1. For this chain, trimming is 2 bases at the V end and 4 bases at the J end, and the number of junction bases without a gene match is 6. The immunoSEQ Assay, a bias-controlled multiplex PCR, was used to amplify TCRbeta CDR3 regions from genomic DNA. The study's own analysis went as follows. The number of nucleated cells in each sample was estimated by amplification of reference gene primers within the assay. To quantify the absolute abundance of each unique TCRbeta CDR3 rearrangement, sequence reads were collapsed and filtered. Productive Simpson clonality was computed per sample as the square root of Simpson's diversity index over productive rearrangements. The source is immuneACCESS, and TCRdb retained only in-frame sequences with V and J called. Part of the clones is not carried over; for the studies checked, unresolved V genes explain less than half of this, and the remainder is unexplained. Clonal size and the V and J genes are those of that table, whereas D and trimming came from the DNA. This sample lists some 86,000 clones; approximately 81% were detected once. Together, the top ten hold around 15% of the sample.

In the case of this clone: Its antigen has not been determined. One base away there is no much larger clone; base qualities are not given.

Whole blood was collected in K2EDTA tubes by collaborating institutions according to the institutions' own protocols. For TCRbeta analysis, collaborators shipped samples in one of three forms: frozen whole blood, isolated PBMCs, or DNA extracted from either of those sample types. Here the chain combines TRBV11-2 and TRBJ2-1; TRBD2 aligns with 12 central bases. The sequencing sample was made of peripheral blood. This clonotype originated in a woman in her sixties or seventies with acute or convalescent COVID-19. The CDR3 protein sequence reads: CASSLSSGRAPYNEQFF. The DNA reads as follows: TGTGCCAGCAGCTTATCTAGCGGGAGGGCCCCTTACAATGAGCAGTTCTTC.